This T cell receptor beta chain was identified in a study of T cells expressing NK-cell markers. From the 5' RACE reads, TCRdb lists one entry per CDR3 protein and no DNA. Its listing shows over 250,000 distinct CDR3 sequences. The CDR3 runs 14 residues. Germline values: CDR1 MDHEN, CDR2 SYDVKM. This TCR was sampled from a woman between 18 and 70 years old in good health. Sequenced input: blood T cells: a sorted CD56 or NKG2C T cell subset, CD4+ or CD8+ T cells, or bulk PBMC T cells (not recorded which). V usage is TRBV28 and J usage is TRBJ1-1; the TCRdb call, TRBD1, lacks DNA for checking. The CDR3 spells CASGLRGRGTEAFF.